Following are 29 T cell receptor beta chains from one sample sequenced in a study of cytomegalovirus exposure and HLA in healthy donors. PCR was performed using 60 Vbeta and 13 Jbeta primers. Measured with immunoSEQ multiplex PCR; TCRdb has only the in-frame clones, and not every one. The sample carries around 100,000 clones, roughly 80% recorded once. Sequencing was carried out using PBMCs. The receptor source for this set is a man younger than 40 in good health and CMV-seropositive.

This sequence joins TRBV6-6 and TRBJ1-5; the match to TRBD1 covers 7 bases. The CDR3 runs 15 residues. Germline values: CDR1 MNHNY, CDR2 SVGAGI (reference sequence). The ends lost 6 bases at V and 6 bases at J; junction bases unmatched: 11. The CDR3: CASSSTGEGGQPQHF. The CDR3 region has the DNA TGTGCCAGCAGCTCTACAGGGGAAGGGGGTCAGCCCCAGCATTTT.

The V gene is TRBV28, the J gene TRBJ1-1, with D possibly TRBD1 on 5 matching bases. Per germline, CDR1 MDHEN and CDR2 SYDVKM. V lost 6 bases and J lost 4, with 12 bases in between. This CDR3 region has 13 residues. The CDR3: CASSLGGITEAFF. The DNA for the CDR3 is TGTGCCAGCAGCCTGGGGGGAATCACTGAAGCTTTCTTT.

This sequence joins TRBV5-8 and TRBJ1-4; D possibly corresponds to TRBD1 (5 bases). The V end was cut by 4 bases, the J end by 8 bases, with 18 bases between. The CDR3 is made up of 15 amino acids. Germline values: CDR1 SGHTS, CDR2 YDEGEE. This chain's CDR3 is CASSQSGAGGEKLFF. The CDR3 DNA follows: TGTGCCAGCAGCCAGTCGGGAGCCGGGGGGGAAAAACTGTTTTTT.

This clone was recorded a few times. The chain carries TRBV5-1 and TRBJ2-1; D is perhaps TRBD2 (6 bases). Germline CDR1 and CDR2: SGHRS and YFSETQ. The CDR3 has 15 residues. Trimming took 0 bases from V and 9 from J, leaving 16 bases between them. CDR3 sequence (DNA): TGCGCCAGCAGCTTGGGGCTAGACGGTAGCGGTGAGCAGTTCTTC. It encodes CASSLGLDGSGEQFF.

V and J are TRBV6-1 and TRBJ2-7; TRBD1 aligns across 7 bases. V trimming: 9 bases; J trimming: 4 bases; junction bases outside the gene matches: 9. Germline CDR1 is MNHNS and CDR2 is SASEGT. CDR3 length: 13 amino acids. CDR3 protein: CASGGQSIYEQYV. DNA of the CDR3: TGTGCCAGTGGGGGACAGAGCATATACGAGCAGTACGTC.

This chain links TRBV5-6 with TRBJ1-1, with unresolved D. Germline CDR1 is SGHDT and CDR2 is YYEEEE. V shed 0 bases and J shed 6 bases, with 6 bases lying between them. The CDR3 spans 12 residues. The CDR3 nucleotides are TGTGCCAGCAGCTTGGTGAGGGCTGAAGCTTTCTTT. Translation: CASSLVRAEAFF.

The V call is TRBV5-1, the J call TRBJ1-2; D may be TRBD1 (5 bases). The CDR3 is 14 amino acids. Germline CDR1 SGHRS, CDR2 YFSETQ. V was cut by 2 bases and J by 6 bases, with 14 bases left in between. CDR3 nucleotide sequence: TGCGCCAGCAGCTTAAAGTGGGGGAGGGATGGCTACACCTTC. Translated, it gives CASSLKWGRDGYTF.

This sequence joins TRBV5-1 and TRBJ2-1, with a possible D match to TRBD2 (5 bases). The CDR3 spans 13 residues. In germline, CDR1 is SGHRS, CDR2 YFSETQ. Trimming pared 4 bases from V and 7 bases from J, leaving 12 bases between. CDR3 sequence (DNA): TGCGCCAGCAGCGTCGAAACTAGGAATGAGCAGTTCTTC. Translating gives CASSVETRNEQFF. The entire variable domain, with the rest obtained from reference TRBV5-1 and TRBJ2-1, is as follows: KAGVTQTPRYLIKTRGQQVTLSCSPISGHRSVSWYQQTPGQGLQFLFEYFSETQRNKGNFPGRFSGRQFSNSRSEMNVSTLELGDSALYLCASSVETRNEQFFGPGTRLTVL.

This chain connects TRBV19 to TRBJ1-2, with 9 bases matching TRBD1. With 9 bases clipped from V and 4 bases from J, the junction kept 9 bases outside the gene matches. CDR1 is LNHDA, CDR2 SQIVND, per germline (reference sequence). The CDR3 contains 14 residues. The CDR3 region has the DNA TGTGCCAGCCTACAGGGGGCCGTCCCCTATGGCTACACCTTC. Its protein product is CASLQGAVPYGYTF.

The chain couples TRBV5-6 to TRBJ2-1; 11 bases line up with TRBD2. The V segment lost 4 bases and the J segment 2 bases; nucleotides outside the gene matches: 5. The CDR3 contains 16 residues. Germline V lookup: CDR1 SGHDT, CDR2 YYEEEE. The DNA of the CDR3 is TGTGCCAGCAGCCCTACTAGCGGGAGAGCCTACAATGAGCAGTTCTTC. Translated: CASSPTSGRAYNEQFF.

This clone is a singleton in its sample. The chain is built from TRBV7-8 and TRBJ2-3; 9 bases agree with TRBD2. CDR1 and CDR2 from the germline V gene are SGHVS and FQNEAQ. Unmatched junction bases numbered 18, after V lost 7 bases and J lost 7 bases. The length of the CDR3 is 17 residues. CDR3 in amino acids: CASNPGGASGIRNTQYF. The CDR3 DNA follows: TGTGCCAGCAACCCCGGAGGGGCTAGCGGGATTAGAAATACGCAGTATTTT.

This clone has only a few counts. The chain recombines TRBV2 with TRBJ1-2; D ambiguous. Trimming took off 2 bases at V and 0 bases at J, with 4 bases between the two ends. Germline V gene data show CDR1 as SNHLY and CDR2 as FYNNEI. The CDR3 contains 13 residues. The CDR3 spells CASSERANYGYTF. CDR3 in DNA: TGTGCCAGCAGTGAAAGAGCTAACTATGGCTACACCTTC.

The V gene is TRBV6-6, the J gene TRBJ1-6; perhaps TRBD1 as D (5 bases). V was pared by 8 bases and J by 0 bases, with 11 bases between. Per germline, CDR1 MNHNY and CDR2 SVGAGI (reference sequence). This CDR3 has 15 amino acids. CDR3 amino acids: CASGAGSSYNSPLHF. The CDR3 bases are TGTGCCAGCGGGGCGGGGAGCTCCTATAATTCACCCCTCCACTTT.

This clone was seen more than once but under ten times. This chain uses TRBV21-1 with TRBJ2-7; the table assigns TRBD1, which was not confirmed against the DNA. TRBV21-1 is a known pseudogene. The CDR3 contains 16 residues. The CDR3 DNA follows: TGTGCCAGCAATCTTCCCCGAGACAGGGTTAACGGCGAGCAGTACGTC. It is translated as CASNLPRDRVNGEQYV.

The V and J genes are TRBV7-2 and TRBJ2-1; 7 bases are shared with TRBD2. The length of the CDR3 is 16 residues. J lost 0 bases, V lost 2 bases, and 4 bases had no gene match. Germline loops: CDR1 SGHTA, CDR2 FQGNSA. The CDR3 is CASSLILAISYNEQFF. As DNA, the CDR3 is TGTGCCAGCAGCTTAATACTAGCGATCTCCTACAATGAGCAGTTCTTC.

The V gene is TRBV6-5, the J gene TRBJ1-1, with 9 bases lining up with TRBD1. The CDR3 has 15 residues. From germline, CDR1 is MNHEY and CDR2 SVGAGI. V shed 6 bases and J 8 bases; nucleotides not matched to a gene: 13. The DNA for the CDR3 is TGTGCCAGCAGAGAACCGGGACAGGGAGAGGTGGAAGCTTTCTTT. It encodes CASREPGQGEVEAFF.

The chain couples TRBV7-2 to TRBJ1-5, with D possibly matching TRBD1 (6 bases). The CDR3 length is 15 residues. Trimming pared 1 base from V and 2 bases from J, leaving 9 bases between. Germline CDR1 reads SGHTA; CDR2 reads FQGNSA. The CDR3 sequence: CASSLVQGGNQPQHF. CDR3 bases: TGTGCCAGCAGCTTAGTACAGGGTGGCAATCAGCCCCAGCATTTT.

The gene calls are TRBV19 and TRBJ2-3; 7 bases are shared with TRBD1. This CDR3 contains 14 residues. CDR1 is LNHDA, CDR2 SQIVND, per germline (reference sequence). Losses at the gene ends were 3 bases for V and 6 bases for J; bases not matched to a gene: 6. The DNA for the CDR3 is TGTGCCAGTAGTATCAGAACAGGGGTCGATACGCAGTATTTT. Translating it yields CASSIRTGVDTQYF.

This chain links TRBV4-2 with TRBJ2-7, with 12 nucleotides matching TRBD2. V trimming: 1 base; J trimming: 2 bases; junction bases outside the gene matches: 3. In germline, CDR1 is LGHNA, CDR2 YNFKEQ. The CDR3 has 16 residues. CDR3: CASSQGLAGEPYEQYF. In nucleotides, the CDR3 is TGTGCCAGCAGCCAAGGACTAGCGGGGGAGCCCTACGAGCAGTACTTC.

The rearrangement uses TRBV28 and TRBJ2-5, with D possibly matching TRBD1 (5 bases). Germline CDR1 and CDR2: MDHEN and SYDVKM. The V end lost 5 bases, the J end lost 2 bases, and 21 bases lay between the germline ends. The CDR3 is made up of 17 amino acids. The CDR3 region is CASSRMPYLTEQETQYF. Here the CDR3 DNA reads TGTGCCAGCAGTCGTATGCCCTACTTGACAGAACAAGAGACCCAGTACTTC. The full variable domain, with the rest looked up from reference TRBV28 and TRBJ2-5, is DVKVTQSSRYLVKRTGEKVFLECVQDMDHENMFWYRQDPGLGLRLIYFSYDVKMKEKGDIPEGYSVSREKKERFSLILESASTNQTSMYLCASSRMPYLTEQETQYFGPGTRLLVL.

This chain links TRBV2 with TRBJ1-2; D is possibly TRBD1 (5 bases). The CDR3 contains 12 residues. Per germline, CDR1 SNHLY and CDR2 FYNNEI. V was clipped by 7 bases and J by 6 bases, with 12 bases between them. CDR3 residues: CASTLDTHGYTF. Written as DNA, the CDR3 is TGTGCCAGCACCCTGGACACACATGGCTACACCTTC.

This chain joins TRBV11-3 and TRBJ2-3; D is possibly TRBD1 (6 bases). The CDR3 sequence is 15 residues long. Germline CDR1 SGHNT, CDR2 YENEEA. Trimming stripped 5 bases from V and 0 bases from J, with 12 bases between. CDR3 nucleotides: TGTGCCAGCAGCCCGGACAGTTCTAGCACAGATACGCAGTATTTT. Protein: CASSPDSSSTDTQYF.

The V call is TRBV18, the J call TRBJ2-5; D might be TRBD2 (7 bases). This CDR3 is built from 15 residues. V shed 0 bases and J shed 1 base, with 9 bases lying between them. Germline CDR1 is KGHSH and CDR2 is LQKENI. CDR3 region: CASSPPGGLQETQYF. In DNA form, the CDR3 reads TGTGCCAGCTCACCACCCGGGGGGCTCCAAGAGACCCAGTACTTC.

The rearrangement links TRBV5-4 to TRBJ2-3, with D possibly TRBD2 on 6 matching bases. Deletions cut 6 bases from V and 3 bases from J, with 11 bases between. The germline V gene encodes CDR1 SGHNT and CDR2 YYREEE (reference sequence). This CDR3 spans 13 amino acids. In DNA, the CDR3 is TGTGCCAGCATAAATCGGGGGACAGATACGCAGTATTTT. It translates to CASINRGTDTQYF.

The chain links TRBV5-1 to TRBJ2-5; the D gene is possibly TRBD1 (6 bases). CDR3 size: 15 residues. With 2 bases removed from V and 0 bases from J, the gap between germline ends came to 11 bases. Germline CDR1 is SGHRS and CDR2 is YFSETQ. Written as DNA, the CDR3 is TGCGCCAGCAGCTTACACCGACAGGACCAAGAGACCCAGTACTTC. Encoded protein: CASSLHRQDQETQYF.

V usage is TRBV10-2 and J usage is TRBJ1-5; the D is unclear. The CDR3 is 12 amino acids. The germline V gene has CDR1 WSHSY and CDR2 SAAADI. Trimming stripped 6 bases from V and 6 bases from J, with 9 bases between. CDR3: CASRPTGQPQHF. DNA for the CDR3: TGCGCCAGCAGACCGACGGGTCAGCCCCAGCATTTT.

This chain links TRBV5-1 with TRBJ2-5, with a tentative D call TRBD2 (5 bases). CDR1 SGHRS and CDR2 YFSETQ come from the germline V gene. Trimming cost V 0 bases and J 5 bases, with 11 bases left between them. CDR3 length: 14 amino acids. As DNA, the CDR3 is TGCGCCAGCAGCTTGGAGTTCAGCGGCGAGACCCAGTACTTC. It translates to CASSLEFSGETQYF.

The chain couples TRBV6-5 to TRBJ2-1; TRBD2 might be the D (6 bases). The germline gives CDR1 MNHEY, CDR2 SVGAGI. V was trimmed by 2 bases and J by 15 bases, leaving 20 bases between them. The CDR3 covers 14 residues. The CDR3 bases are TGTGCCAGCAGTTACCCCGGGACTCCCTTTACCCCGTTCTTC. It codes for CASSYPGTPFTPFF.

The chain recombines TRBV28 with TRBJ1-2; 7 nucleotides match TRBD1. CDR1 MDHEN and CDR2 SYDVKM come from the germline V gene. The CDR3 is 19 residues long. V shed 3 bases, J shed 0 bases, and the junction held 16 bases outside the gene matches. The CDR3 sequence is CASSFRFGTAGTANYGYTF. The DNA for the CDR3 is TGTGCCAGCAGTTTTAGGTTCGGGACAGCCGGCACAGCTAACTATGGCTACACCTTC.